The clone carrying this T cell receptor beta chain was found many times. Its target is not known. This entry comes from a study of neurological immune-mediated disorders. This CDR3 is built from 14 residues. CDR1 and CDR2 from the germline V gene are SGHVS and FNYEAQ. The V end was cut by 0 bases, the J end by 7 bases, with 10 bases between. Overall study results and limits: There were no CDR3 amino acid sequences shared by expanded clones across subjects, a result suggesting private repertoires in all groups.

Time point of the sample: longitudinal time-point 3. One entry per CDR3 protein, called by TCRdb with MiXCR from the 5' RACE reads. Of roughly 100,000 distinct CDR3 sequences in the sample, roughly a tenth were seen once. This chain uses TRBV7-6 with TRBJ2-1, with D unclear. The clonotype was recovered from a female donor with HTLV-1-associated myelopathy (HAM/TSP). Sequencing was performed on PBMCs. CDR3 nucleotides: TGTGCCAGCAGCTTAGCGCCGGGTGGTAATGAGCAGTTCTTC. Its translation: CASSLAPGGNEQFF.